This T cell receptor (beta chain) derives from a study of PD-1 blockade in classical Hodgkin lymphoma. Notes on the study in general: Complete responders matched newly diagnosed patients in baseline diversity. Newly diagnosed patients reportedly trailed healthy donors in baseline TCR diversity.

Documented time point: cycle 4 day 1 (C4D1), after around six weeks of nivolumab. All patients experienced relapse after autologous stem cell transplantation, and brentuximab vedotin exposure was variable. Investigators isolated CD4+ T cells from thawed PBMCs through magnetic negative selection. A note on this clone: Its antigen is not known.

Trimming left V 5 bases short and J 1 base short, with 25 bases between. The CDR3 extends over 19 amino acids. CDR1 and CDR2 from the germline V gene are SGHNT and YENEEA. TCRdb's copy holds only in-frame clones and misses some; the assay was immunoSEQ multiplex PCR. Of tens of thousands of clones listed, roughly 76% are singletons. The clonotype was recovered from a human donor with classical Hodgkin lymphoma. This specimen was CD4+ T cells from blood, taken before the fourth cycle of nivolumab. The J gene is TRBJ2-3, the V gene TRBV11-3; possible D gene TRBD2, 6 bases. CDR3 residues: CASSPGPAFLATGTDTQYF. DNA of the CDR3: TGTGCCAGCAGCCCGGGACCGGCATTCCTAGCGACGGGCACAGATACGCAGTATTTT.